These T cell receptor beta chains were read from a single sample in a study of T cells of healthy individuals. TCRdb called the 5' RACE reads again in MiXCR, with one record for every CDR3 protein. This sample yields 60,000 to 70,000 distinct CDR3 sequences, of which roughly 16% are seen a single time; around 5.1% belongs to the top ten. The receptors were gathered from a human donor in good health. Each CDR3 is given with its conserved first and last residue. Each record gives: V gene, clone size, J gene, D gene, CDR3 protein, CDR3 DNA. A D gene is named only where the DNA matches it firmly. Size values are once, few and many counts, or a class for expanded clones, and some rows have none.

TRBV12-3/TRBV12-4,few,TRBJ1-5,TRBD1,CASSPRGSQPQHF,TGTGCCAGCAGCCCCAGGGGGAGTCAGCCCCAGCATTTT
TRBV11-2,-,TRBJ2-2,-,CASSSDPTGELFF,TGTGCCAGCAGCTCGGACCCTACCGGGGAGCTGTTTTTT
TRBV29-1,once,TRBJ1-6,TRBD1,CSVRDRVSSPLHF,TGCAGCGTTCGGGACAGGGTTAGTTCACCCCTCCACTTT
TRBV12-3/TRBV12-4,-,TRBJ2-7,TRBD1,CASRGQPYEQYF,TGTGCCAGCAGGGGACAGCCCTACGAGCAGTACTTC
TRBV4-1,few,TRBJ1-5,-,CASSQVGLLGQPQHF,TGCGCCAGCAGCCAAGTCGGACTTTTGGGTCAGCCCCAGCATTTT
TRBV18,-,TRBJ1-2,TRBD1,CASSPGQGDYGYTF,TGTGCCAGCTCACCAGGGCAGGGGGACTATGGCTACACCTTC
TRBV20-1,many,TRBJ1-6,-,CSASRGVLSPLHF,TGCAGTGCTAGTAGGGGTGTTCTTTCACCCCTCCACTTT
TRBV6-1,-,TRBJ2-2,-,CASSDLRNTGELFF,TGTGCCAGCAGTGATCTCCGCAACACCGGGGAGCTGTTTTTT
TRBV4-1,many,TRBJ1-5,TRBD1,CASSQKGARNQPQHF,TGCGCCAGCAGCCAGAAGGGGGCTAGGAATCAGCCCCAGCATTTT
TRBV19,-,TRBJ2-1,TRBD1,CASRWGQTADEQFF,TGTGCCAGTAGATGGGGACAGACAGCGGATGAGCAGTTCTTC
TRBV6-2/TRBV6-3,few,TRBJ2-7,TRBD1,CASSYRTGGEQYF,TGTGCCAGCAGTTACAGGACAGGGGGCGAGCAGTACTTC
TRBV7-9,few,TRBJ1-6,-,CASSMGDFSPLHF,TGTGCCAGCAGCATGGGGGATTTTTCACCCCTCCACTTT
TRBV7-3,many,TRBJ2-1,-,CASSLVGYSNEQFF,TGTGCCAGCAGCTTAGTCGGATACTCTAATGAGCAGTTCTTC
TRBV20-1,-,TRBJ2-5,TRBD2,CSALAGGPLETQYF,TGCAGTGCATTAGCGGGGGGGCCTCTAGAGACCCAGTACTTC
TRBV5-1,few,TRBJ2-5,TRBD1,CASLPLGTGQQETQYF,TGCGCCAGCCTTCCCCTAGGGACAGGGCAACAAGAGACCCAGTACTTC
TRBV7-3,few,TRBJ2-1,-,CASSFRVGEQFF,TGTGCCAGCAGCTTCAGGGTGGGAGAGCAGTTCTTC
TRBV7-9,-,TRBJ2-2,-,CASSLEQYTGELFF,TGTGCCAGCAGCTTAGAACAATACACCGGGGAGCTGTTTTTT
TRBV7-2,many,TRBJ2-7,-,CASRLQGNEQYF,TGTGCCAGCAGATTACAGGGAAACGAGCAGTACTTC
TRBV7-9,-,TRBJ2-7,-,CASSLGLEQYF,TGTGCCAGCAGCTTAGGTCTCGAGCAGTACTTC
TRBV7-9,many,TRBJ2-7,TRBD1,CASTDIQGAFYEQYF,TGTGCCAGCACCGATATACAGGGGGCGTTTTACGAGCAGTACTTC
TRBV6-6,-,TRBJ2-3,TRBD2,CASSPRSGGAPDTQYF,TGTGCCAGCAGTCCGAGGAGCGGGGGGGCCCCAGATACGCAGTATTTT
TRBV3-1,many,TRBJ2-3,TRBD2,CASSQEALAGPTDTQYF,TGTGCCAGCAGCCAAGAGGCACTAGCGGGGCCCACAGATACGCAGTATTTT
TRBV6-5,few,TRBJ1-1,TRBD1,CASSHLDRDTEAFF,TGTGCCAGCAGCCACCTGGACAGGGACACTGAAGCTTTCTTT
TRBV3-1,-,TRBJ2-7,TRBD2,CASSRSGDNYEQYF,TGTGCCAGCAGTCGTAGCGGGGACAACTACGAGCAGTACTTC
TRBV5-1,-,TRBJ2-3,TRBD2,CASSPRTSGGRADTQYF,TGCGCCAGCAGCCCCCGGACTAGCGGGGGGCGGGCGGATACGCAGTATTTT
TRBV27,many,TRBJ2-2,TRBD1,CASSLYGTANTGELFF,TGTGCCAGCAGTTTATATGGGACAGCGAACACCGGGGAGCTGTTTTTT
TRBV3-1,-,TRBJ1-6,-,CASSQDQFLYNSPLHF,TGTGCCAGCAGCCAAGATCAGTTTCTCTATAATTCACCCCTCCACTTT
TRBV5-4,-,TRBJ1-5,TRBD1,CASSRQGAHQPQHF,TGTGCCAGCAGTAGACAGGGGGCCCATCAGCCCCAGCATTTT
TRBV9,many,TRBJ2-1,-,CASSLGSSGYYNEQFF,TGTGCCAGCAGCCTCGGGAGTAGCGGATATTACAATGAGCAGTTCTTC
TRBV11-2,many,TRBJ1-4,-,CASSRQGGTLEKLFF,TGTGCCAGCAGCCGGCAAGGGGGTACATTGGAAAAACTGTTTTTT
TRBV19,many,TRBJ2-3,-,CASSSRGLPDTQYF,TGTGCCAGTAGTTCCAGGGGATTGCCAGATACGCAGTATTTT
TRBV4-2,many,TRBJ2-3,TRBD2,CASSQDGLAGDTQYF,TGTGCCAGCAGCCAAGATGGACTAGCGGGAGATACGCAGTATTTT
TRBV20-1,-,TRBJ2-7,TRBD1,CSARDSWAYEQYF,TGCAGTGCAAGGGACAGTTGGGCCTACGAGCAGTACTTC
TRBV7-9,many,TRBJ1-5,-,CASSLELSNQPQHF,TGTGCCAGCAGCTTAGAGCTGAGCAATCAGCCCCAGCATTTT
TRBV27,few,TRBJ1-5,TRBD1,CASSLQGAGQPQHF,TGTGCCAGCAGTTTACAGGGGGCAGGGCAGCCCCAGCATTTT
TRBV5-1,-,TRBJ2-7,-,CASSPDGARGEQYF,TGCGCCAGCAGTCCGGACGGCGCCCGGGGCGAGCAGTACTTC
TRBV10-3,-,TRBJ2-3,-,CATKNIVGEATDTQYF,TGTGCCACTAAAAACATAGTGGGGGAAGCGACGGATACGCAGTATTTT
TRBV5-6,-,TRBJ2-5,-,CASSLGGFGGETQYF,TGTGCCAGCAGCTTGGGAGGTTTTGGGGGAGAGACCCAGTACTTC
TRBV12-3/TRBV12-4,many,TRBJ1-1,-,CASEKGTEAFF,TGTGCCAGTGAAAAGGGCACTGAAGCTTTCTTT
TRBV4-1,-,TRBJ2-7,TRBD2,CASSQPLAGGSYEQYF,TGCGCCAGCAGCCAACCTCTAGCGGGAGGGTCCTACGAGCAGTACTTC